This paragraph covers one TCR beta chain sequence. Donors, healthy HIV-negative adults, lacked recent acute infections or vaccinations. The data were obtained in a study of shared clonotypes between healthy human individuals. Tens of thousands of T cell genomes (roughly 220 ng DNA) went into each sorted-subset replicate. Profiling relied on immunoSEQ multiplex PCR, and the TCRdb table lists in-frame clones only, not all of them. The sample comprises nearly 1,000,000 clones, less than 85% of which are singletons, and about 1.5% rests with the top ten. Looked up from germline, CDR1 is MNHNY and CDR2 is SVGAGI (reference sequence). This CDR3 has 14 residues. V shed 2 bases and J 8 bases; nucleotides not matched to a gene: 3.

This receptor was identified in a man between 18 and 35 years old in good health. Sequenced: memory CD4+ T cells sorted from blood. Noted subset: CD45RA-negative fraction. The V and J genes are TRBV6-6 and TRBJ1-6, with TRBD1 identical over 7 bases. The CDR3: CASSYGTDYSPLHF. In DNA form, the CDR3 reads TGTGCCAGCAGTTACGGGACAGACTATTCACCCCTCCACTTT.